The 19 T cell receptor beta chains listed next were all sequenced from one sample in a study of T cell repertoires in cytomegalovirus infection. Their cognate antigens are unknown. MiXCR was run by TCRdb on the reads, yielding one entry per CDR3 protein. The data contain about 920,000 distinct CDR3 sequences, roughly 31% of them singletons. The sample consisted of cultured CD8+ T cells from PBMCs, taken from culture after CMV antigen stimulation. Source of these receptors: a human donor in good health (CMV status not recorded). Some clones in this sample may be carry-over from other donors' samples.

DNA for the CDR3: TGTGCCAGCAGTTACCTGGAATCCTACGAGCAGTACTTC. Amino acids: CASSYLESYEQYF. V is TRBV6-5 and J is TRBJ2-7, with D hard to call. This CDR3 has 13 amino acids. Deletions cut 2 bases from V and 1 base from J, with 6 bases between. CDR1 is MNHEY and CDR2 is SVGAGI in the germline V gene.

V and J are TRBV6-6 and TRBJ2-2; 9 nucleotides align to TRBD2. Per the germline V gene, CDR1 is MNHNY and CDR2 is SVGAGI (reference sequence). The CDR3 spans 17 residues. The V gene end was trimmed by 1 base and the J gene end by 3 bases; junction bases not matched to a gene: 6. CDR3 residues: CASSYFAGGPDTGELFF. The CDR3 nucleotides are TGTGCCAGCAGTTACTTTGCGGGGGGGCCGGACACCGGGGAGCTGTTTTTT.

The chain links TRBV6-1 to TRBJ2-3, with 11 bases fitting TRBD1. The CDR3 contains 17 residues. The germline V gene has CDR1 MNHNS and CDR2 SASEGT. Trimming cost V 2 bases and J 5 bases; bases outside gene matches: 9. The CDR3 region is CASSEQDRGRERDTQYF. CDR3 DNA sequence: TGTGCCAGCAGTGAACAGGACAGGGGGCGCGAAAGAGATACGCAGTATTTT.

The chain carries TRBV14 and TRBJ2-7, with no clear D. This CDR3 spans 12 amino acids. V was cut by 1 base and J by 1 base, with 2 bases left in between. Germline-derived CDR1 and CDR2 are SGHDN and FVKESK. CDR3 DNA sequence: TGTGCCAGCAGCCAAGTATCCTACGAGCAGTACGTC. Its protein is CASSQVSYEQYV.

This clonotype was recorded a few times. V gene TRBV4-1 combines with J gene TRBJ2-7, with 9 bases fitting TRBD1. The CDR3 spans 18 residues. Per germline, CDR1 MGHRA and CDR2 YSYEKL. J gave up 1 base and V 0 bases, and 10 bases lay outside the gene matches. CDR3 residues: CASSQDVPGTGRSYEQYV. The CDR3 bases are TGCGCCAGCAGCCAAGATGTTCCCGGGACAGGGCGATCCTACGAGCAGTACGTC.

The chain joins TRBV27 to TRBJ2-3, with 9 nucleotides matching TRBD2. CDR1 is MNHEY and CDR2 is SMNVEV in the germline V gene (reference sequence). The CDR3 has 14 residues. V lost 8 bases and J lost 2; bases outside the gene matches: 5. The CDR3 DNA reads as TGTGCCAGCGCGGGGGGGCCATTCACAGATACGCAGTATTTT. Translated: CASAGGPFTDTQYF.

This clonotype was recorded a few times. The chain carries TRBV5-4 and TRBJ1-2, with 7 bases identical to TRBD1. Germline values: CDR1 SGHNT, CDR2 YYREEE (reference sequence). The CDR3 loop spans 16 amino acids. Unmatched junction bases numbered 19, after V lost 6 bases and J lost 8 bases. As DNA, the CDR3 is TGTGCCAGCATCCTTCCGGGACAGAAAATATCTTCGGGCTACACCTTC. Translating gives CASILPGQKISSGYTF.

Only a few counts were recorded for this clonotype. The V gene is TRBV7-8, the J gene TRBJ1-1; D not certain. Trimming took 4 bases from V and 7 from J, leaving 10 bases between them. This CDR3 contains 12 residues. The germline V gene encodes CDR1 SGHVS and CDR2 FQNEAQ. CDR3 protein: CASSYYSGEAFF. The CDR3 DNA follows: TGTGCCAGCAGCTACTACAGTGGTGAAGCTTTCTTT.

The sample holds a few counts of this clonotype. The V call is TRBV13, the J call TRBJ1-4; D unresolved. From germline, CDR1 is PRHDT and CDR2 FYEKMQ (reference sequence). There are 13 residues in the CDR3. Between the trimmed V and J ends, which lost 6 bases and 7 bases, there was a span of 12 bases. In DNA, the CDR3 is TGTGCCAGCAGGGAACCTGGGAGTGAAAAACTGTTTTTT. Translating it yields CASREPGSEKLFF.

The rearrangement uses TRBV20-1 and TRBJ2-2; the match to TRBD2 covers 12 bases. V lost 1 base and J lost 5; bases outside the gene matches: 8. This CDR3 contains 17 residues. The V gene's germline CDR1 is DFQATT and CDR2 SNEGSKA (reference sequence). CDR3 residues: CSARVLRLAGDTGELFF. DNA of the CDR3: TGCAGTGCTAGAGTCCTGAGACTAGCGGGGGATACCGGGGAGCTGTTTTTT.

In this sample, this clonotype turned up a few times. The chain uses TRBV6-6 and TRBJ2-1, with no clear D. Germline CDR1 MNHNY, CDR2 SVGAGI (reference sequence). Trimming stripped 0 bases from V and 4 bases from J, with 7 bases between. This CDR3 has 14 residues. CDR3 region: CASSYSIGYNEQFF. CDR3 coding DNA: TGTGCCAGCAGTTACTCGATCGGGTACAATGAGCAGTTCTTC.

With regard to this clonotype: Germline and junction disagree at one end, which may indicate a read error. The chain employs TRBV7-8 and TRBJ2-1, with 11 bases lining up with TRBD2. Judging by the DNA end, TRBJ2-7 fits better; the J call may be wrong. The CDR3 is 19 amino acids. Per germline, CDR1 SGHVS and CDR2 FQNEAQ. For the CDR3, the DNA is TGTGCCAGTAGCTTATTCCCGACTAGCGGGGTAATGGATGTCGATGAGCAGTACTTC. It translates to CASSLFPTSGVMDVDEQYF.

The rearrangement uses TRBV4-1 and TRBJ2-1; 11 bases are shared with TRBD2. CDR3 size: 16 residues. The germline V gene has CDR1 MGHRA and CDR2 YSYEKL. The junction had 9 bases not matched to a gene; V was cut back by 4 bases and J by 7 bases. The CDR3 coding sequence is TGCGCCAGCAGCCCATCCCTAGCGGGGGGCGAGAATGAGCAGTTCTTC. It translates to CASSPSLAGGENEQFF.

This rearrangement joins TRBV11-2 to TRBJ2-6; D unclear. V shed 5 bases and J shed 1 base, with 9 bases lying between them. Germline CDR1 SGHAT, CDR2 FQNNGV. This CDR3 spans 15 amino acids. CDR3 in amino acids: CASSKDVSGANVLTF. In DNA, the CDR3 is TGTGCCAGCAGCAAAGACGTGTCTGGGGCCAACGTCCTGACTTTC.

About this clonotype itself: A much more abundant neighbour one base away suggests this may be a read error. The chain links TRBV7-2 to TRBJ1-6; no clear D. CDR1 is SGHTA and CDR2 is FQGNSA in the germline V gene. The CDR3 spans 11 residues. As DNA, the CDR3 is TGTGTCAGCAGCTGGGGTACACCCCTCCACTTT. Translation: CVSSWGTPLHF.

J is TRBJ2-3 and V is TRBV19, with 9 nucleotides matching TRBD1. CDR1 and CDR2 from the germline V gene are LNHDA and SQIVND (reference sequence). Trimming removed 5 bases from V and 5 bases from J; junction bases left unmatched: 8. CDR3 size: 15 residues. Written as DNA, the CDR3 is TGTGCCAGTAGTCCTCGGGACAGGGCTGGAGATACGCAGTATTTT. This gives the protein CASSPRDRAGDTQYF.

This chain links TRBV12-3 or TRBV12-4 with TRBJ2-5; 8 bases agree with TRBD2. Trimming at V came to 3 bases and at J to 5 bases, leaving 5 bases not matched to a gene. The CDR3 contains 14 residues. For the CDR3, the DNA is TGTGCCAGCAGTTTCCGCGGGGGGTGGGAGACCCAGTACTTC. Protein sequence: CASSFRGGWETQYF.

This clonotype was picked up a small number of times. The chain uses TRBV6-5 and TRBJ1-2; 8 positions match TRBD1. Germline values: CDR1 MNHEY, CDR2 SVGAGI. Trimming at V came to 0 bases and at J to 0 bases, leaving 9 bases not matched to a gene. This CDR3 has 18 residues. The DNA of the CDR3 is TGTGCCAGCAGTTACTCCGGGCAGGGGGCTATTACTAACTATGGCTACACCTTC. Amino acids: CASSYSGQGAITNYGYTF.

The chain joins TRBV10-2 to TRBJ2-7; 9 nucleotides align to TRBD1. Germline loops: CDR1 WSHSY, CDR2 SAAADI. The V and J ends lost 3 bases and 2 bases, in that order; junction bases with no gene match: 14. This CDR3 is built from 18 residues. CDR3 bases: TGCGCCAGCAGTGAAGAGGGGACAGGGTCGAAGGTAGCCTACGAGCAGTACTTC. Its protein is CASSEEGTGSKVAYEQYF.